The 32 T cell receptor beta chains given below trace back to one sample, sequenced in a study of T cell responses to AZD1222 COVID-19 vaccine. Assay used: immunoSEQ multiplex PCR; TCRdb lists only in-frame clones, some missing. There are tens of thousands of clones in the sample; about nine tenths occur only once, and roughly 5.9% lies in the top ten. The sequencing here drew on peripheral blood, taken 28 days after the second AZD1222 dose. All receptors derive from an adult who received the AZD1222 COVID-19 vaccine.

CDR3 amino acids: CASSSRARDTEAFF. For the CDR3, the DNA is TGTGCCAGCAGCTCCCGGGCACGGGACACTGAAGCTTTCTTT. V usage is TRBV16 and J usage is TRBJ1-1; no clear D gene. Germline assignment: CDR1 KGHSY and CDR2 FQNENV. V lost 5 bases, J lost 3 bases, and 13 bases lay in between. This CDR3 has 14 residues.

The DNA of the CDR3 is TGTGCCAGCAGCTCGGACAGGGTGGAATACAATGAGCAGTTCTTC. Its translation is CASSSDRVEYNEQFF. V usage is TRBV5-4 and J usage is TRBJ2-1; 8 bases match TRBD1. V was clipped by 3 bases and J by 4 bases; unmatched bases: 6. The CDR3 contains 15 residues. Germline CDR1 and CDR2: SGHNT and YYREEE (reference sequence).

The J gene is TRBJ2-3, the V gene TRBV7-9; D gene ambiguous. V lost 2 bases, J lost 5 bases, and 17 bases lay in between. Germline assignment: CDR1 SEHNR and CDR2 FQNEAQ (reference sequence). This CDR3 has 16 residues. The CDR3 DNA follows: TGTGCCAGCAGCTTAAAACTACGAGAAGGTGGAGATACGCAGTATTTT. It yields the protein CASSLKLREGGDTQYF.

DNA of the CDR3: TGTGCCAGCAGTTACTATCGGGGGGCTGAAGCTTTCTTT. This gives the protein CASSYYRGAEAFF. The V and J genes are TRBV6-5 and TRBJ1-1; the D gene is possibly TRBD1 (5 bases). The CDR3 length is 13 residues. The germline CDR1 and CDR2 sequences are MNHEY and SVGAGI. Trimming left V 1 base short and J 6 bases short, with 9 bases between.

The CDR3, as DNA: TGTGCCTGGAGTGTACTTCGTCGAGGGTCCGAGCAGTACTTC. Residues: CAWSVLRRGSEQYF. The chain uses TRBV30 and TRBJ2-7, with TRBD2 as a possible D gene (5 bases). Germline V gives CDR1 GTSNPN, CDR2 SVGIG (reference sequence). CDR3 size: 14 residues. V lost 0 bases to trimming and J lost 6 bases, with 15 bases between them.

V gene TRBV10-3 combines with J gene TRBJ1-3, with 7 bases fitting TRBD1. The germline V gene has CDR1 ENHRY and CDR2 SYGVKD. V trimming: 3 bases; J trimming: 6 bases; junction bases outside the gene matches: 5. The CDR3 loop spans 14 amino acids. CDR3 DNA: TGTGCCATCAGTGATGGCAGGGGGGAAAACACCATATATTTT. Translating it yields CAISDGRGENTIYF.

The DNA for the CDR3 is TGCGCCAGCAGCCAAGACCCTAGAAGGTATAATTCACCCCTCCACTTT. It codes for CASSQDPRRYNSPLHF. The rearrangement uses TRBV4-3 and TRBJ1-6; D remains unclear. The V end lost 0 bases, the J end lost 4 bases, and 10 bases lay between the germline ends. This CDR3 has 16 amino acids. Germline V gives CDR1 LGHNA, CDR2 YSLEER.

The chain carries TRBV28 and TRBJ1-1; 7 bases match TRBD1. With V trimmed by 6 bases and J by 5 bases, 3 bases remained unmatched. Germline V gene lookup returns CDR1 MDHEN and CDR2 SYDVKM. The CDR3 length is 12 residues. The CDR3 DNA reads as TGTGCCAGCAGCTACAGGGGAACTGAAGCTTTCTTT. Amino acid sequence: CASSYRGTEAFF.

This rearrangement joins TRBV27 to TRBJ2-7, with no clear D. With 1 base removed from V and 3 bases from J, the gap between germline ends came to 7 bases. There are 13 residues in the CDR3. CDR1 MNHEY and CDR2 SMNVEV come from the germline V gene (reference sequence). CDR3 bases: TGTGCCAGCAGTTTATTGTCAGGCTACGAGCAGTACTTC. Its protein product is CASSLLSGYEQYF.

This sequence joins TRBV4-1 and TRBJ2-5; D possibly uses TRBD1 or TRBD2 (5 bases each). This CDR3 region has 17 residues. Germline V gene sequence: CDR1 MGHRA, CDR2 YSYEKL. The germline V and J ends were trimmed by 2 bases and 5 bases, with 21 bases remaining between them. This chain's CDR3 is CASSQSGRQWAGETQYF. In DNA form, the CDR3 reads TGCGCCAGCAGCCAAAGCGGTAGACAGTGGGCCGGGGAGACCCAGTACTTC.

This chain uses TRBV19 with TRBJ2-3, with TRBD2 as a possible D gene (6 bases). Germline V CDR1 and CDR2: LNHDA, SQIVND (reference sequence). This CDR3 spans 15 amino acids. Between the trimmed V and J ends, which lost 4 bases and 2 bases, there was a span of 13 bases. The CDR3 protein is CASSRQGLTTDTQYF. The CDR3 DNA reads TGTGCCAGTAGTAGGCAGGGACTTACCACAGATACGCAGTATTTT. Using reference TRBV19 and TRBJ2-3 for the parts outside the CDR3, the full variable domain is DGGITQSPKYLFRKEGQNVTLSCEQNLNHDAMYWYRQDPGQGLRLIYYSQIVNDFQKGDIAEGYSVSREKKESFPLTVTSAQKNPTAFYLCASSRQGLTTDTQYFGPGTRLTVL.

The chain couples TRBV27 to TRBJ1-2; perhaps TRBD1 as D (5 bases). V lost 4 bases, J lost 2 bases, and 14 bases lay in between. Looked up from germline, CDR1 is MNHEY and CDR2 is SMNVEV (reference sequence). The CDR3 loop spans 15 amino acids. The CDR3 region is CASSSWGGVNYGYTF. In DNA form, the CDR3 reads TGTGCCAGCAGTTCCTGGGGAGGGGTCAACTATGGCTACACCTTC.

This clone showed up just once. The chain uses TRBV11-2 and TRBJ2-6; TRBD1 is a possible D gene (5 bases). Per the germline V gene, CDR1 is SGHAT and CDR2 is FQNNGV. Deletions cut 4 bases from V and 2 bases from J, with 9 bases between. CDR3 length: 15 residues. The CDR3 DNA sequence: TGTGCCAGCAGCTCACAGGCAACTGGGGCCAACGTCCTGACTTTC. Residues: CASSSQATGANVLTF.

This clone was counted between two and nine times. This chain links TRBV6-5 with TRBJ1-4; D unresolved. Trimming cost V 8 bases and J 0 bases, with 10 bases left between them. The CDR3 is 14 residues long. In germline, CDR1 is MNHEY, CDR2 SVGAGI. CDR3 in amino acids: CASRYTSTNEKLFF. The CDR3 nucleotides are TGTGCCAGCCGATACACTTCAACTAATGAAAAACTGTTTTTT.

The chain carries TRBV10-2 and TRBJ1-1, with unresolved D. The CDR3 covers 14 residues. The V end lost 8 bases, the J end lost 4 bases, and 17 bases lay between the germline ends. Germline lookup yields CDR1 WSHSY and CDR2 SAAADI. The chain's CDR3 is CASGPDQLITEAFF. CDR3 nucleotides: TGCGCCAGCGGCCCGGACCAACTCATCACTGAAGCTTTCTTT.

The chain employs TRBV27 and TRBJ1-1; D remains ambiguous. This CDR3 spans 13 amino acids. Germline CDR1 MNHEY, CDR2 SMNVEV (reference sequence). The ends were cut back, 3 bases at V and 1 base at J, with 6 bases in the middle. The CDR3 sequence: CASSFSGNTEAFF. The CDR3 DNA follows: TGTGCCAGCAGTTTTTCCGGGAACACTGAAGCTTTCTTT.

V gene TRBV12-5 combines with J gene TRBJ2-5, with a tentative D call TRBD2 (7 bases). The CDR3 has 13 residues. V was clipped by 6 bases and J by 5 bases, with 13 bases between them. From germline, CDR1 is LGHNT and CDR2 FRNRAP. The CDR3 DNA follows: TGTGCTAGTGGGCCGAGGGGGGGGGAGACCCAGTACTTC. Translation: CASGPRGGETQYF.

The chain employs TRBV5-4 and TRBJ2-3; tentatively, D is TRBD2 (5 bases). The ends were cut back, 1 base at V and 4 bases at J, with 10 bases in the middle. This CDR3 has 14 amino acids. Looked up from germline, CDR1 is SGHNT and CDR2 is YYREEE (reference sequence). The CDR3 sequence: CASSLTSRADTQYF. The CDR3 DNA reads TGTGCCAGCAGCTTGACTAGTAGGGCAGATACGCAGTATTTT.

This rearrangement joins TRBV5-4 to TRBJ1-1, with 7 nucleotides matching TRBD1. Germline V lookup: CDR1 SGHNT, CDR2 YYREEE (reference sequence). Trimming cost V 5 bases and J 6 bases; bases outside gene matches: 13. This CDR3 has 15 amino acids. CDR3 coding DNA: TGTGCCAGCAGGCGGAACAGGGGTGTAGTCGCTGAAGCTTTCTTT. This codes for CASRRNRGVVAEAFF.

This chain connects TRBV6-2 or TRBV6-3 to TRBJ1-5; no reliable D call. The V and J ends lost 0 bases and 6 bases respectively, with 12 bases between them. This CDR3 has 15 residues. CDR1 MNHEY and CDR2 SVGEGT come from the germline V gene. The CDR3 loop is CASSYSPGKGQPQHF. Here the CDR3 DNA reads TGTGCCAGCAGTTACTCGCCGGGGAAGGGTCAGCCCCAGCATTTT.

The chain is built from TRBV19 and TRBJ1-1; D gene unclear. The CDR3 runs to 13 residues. V lost 5 bases and J 0 bases, leaving 7 bases between the germline ends. Germline V gene data show CDR1 as LNHDA and CDR2 as SQIVND (reference sequence). For the CDR3, the DNA is TGTGCCAGTAGTGCTACAATGAACACTGAAGCTTTCTTT. This sequence encodes CASSATMNTEAFF. Full variable domain (outside the CDR3, taken from reference TRBV19 and TRBJ1-1): DGGITQSPKYLFRKEGQNVTLSCEQNLNHDAMYWYRQDPGQGLRLIYYSQIVNDFQKGDIAEGYSVSREKKESFPLTVTSAQKNPTAFYLCASSATMNTEAFFGQGTRLTVV.

The V and J genes are TRBV24-1 and TRBJ1-4; no firm D call. Germline values: CDR1 KGHDR, CDR2 SFDVKD. The CDR3 is made up of 16 amino acids. Trimming stripped 9 bases from V and 10 bases from J, with 26 bases between. CDR3 loop: CATVPWGGLLAGKLFF. The CDR3 DNA reads TGTGCCACCGTCCCCTGGGGAGGCCTTCTAGCAGGAAAACTGTTTTTT.

CDR3 sequence reads: CASSATGQGIGYEQYF. The CDR3 DNA sequence: TGTGCCAGCAGCGCCACGGGACAGGGGATTGGCTACGAGCAGTACTTC. This sequence joins TRBV9 and TRBJ2-7, with 10 bases aligning to TRBD1. The germline CDR1 and CDR2 sequences are SGDLS and YYNGEE. The CDR3 has 16 amino acids. J gave up 3 bases and V 3 bases, and 9 bases lay outside the gene matches.

The rearrangement links TRBV18 to TRBJ1-2; D may be TRBD1 (5 bases). V lost 1 base and J 4 bases, leaving 10 bases between the germline ends. The germline V gene has CDR1 KGHSH and CDR2 LQKENI. The CDR3 extends over 14 amino acids. CDR3 DNA sequence: TGTGCCAGCTCACCACAGGGGCCGATCTATGGCTACACCTTC. The encoded protein is CASSPQGPIYGYTF.

This clone showed up just once. This rearrangement joins TRBV7-2 to TRBJ2-1; D call uncertain. The germline V gene has CDR1 SGHTA and CDR2 FQGNSA. This CDR3 comprises 12 residues. Trimming took 2 bases from V and 6 from J, leaving 5 bases between them. CDR3 region: CASSLTSNEQFF. As DNA, the CDR3 is TGTGCCAGCAGCTTAACTTCCAATGAGCAGTTCTTC.

The rearrangement uses TRBV27 and TRBJ2-1; TRBD2 might be the D (6 bases). Deletions cut 6 bases from V and 10 bases from J, with 19 bases between. This CDR3 has 14 residues. Germline assignment: CDR1 MNHEY and CDR2 SMNVEV (reference sequence). The CDR3 DNA reads TGTGCCAGCAGCAAACACCGCCCCGGGGGAGAGCAGTTCTTC. Translating gives CASSKHRPGGEQFF.

CDR3 coding DNA: TGTGCCAGCAGCTCATCTGCCGGGACCCCGGGGACCCAGTACTTC. Encoded protein: CASSSSAGTPGTQYF. The chain is built from TRBV7-9 and TRBJ2-5, with D tentatively TRBD1 or TRBD2 (5 bases each). This CDR3 has 15 residues. The V gene's germline CDR1 is SEHNR and CDR2 FQNEAQ (reference sequence). Trimming shortened V by 4 bases and J by 7 bases, and 19 bases separated the two germline ends.

The chain links TRBV6-5 to TRBJ2-7; D unclear. With 0 bases removed from V and 3 bases from J, the gap between germline ends came to 9 bases. Per germline, CDR1 MNHEY and CDR2 SVGAGI. This CDR3 is built from 14 residues. CDR3 DNA sequence: TGTGCCAGCAGTTACTCGGAGCCTTTCTACGAGCAGTACTTC. It is translated as CASSYSEPFYEQYF.

The J gene is TRBJ2-1, the V gene TRBV15, with D perhaps matching TRBD1 (7 bases). The CDR3 spans 15 residues. V lost 3 bases, J lost 2 bases, and 11 bases lay in between. The germline V gene has CDR1 LNHNV and CDR2 YYDKDF (reference sequence). The CDR3 spells CATSREGATYNEQFF. Written as DNA, the CDR3 is TGTGCCACCAGCAGGGAGGGGGCCACCTACAATGAGCAGTTCTTC.

The rearrangement uses TRBV6-6 and TRBJ1-6, with D unresolved. Germline V CDR1 and CDR2: MNHNY, SVGAGI (reference sequence). V gave up 0 bases and J gave up 7 bases, with 13 bases separating them. The CDR3 spans 16 residues. DNA for the CDR3: TGTGCCAGCAGTTACTCGTCGGTCGGCCTAAATTCACCCCTCCACTTT. Protein sequence: CASSYSSVGLNSPLHF.

The chain couples TRBV2 to TRBJ1-1; unclear D gene. V lost 2 bases and J lost 0, with 4 bases in between. Germline V lookup: CDR1 SNHLY, CDR2 FYNNEI. This CDR3 region has 13 residues. The CDR3 region is CASSENLNTEAFF. DNA for the CDR3: TGTGCCAGCAGTGAAAATTTGAACACTGAAGCTTTCTTT.

The chain couples TRBV11-3 to TRBJ2-3; D is undetermined. The CDR3 sequence is 15 residues long. V dropped 2 bases and J dropped 4 bases, with 13 bases sitting between them. Germline CDR1 SGHNT, CDR2 YENEEA. The DNA of the CDR3 is TGTGCCAGCAGCTTAAGTACGAGGAAGGCAGATACGCAGTATTTT. Translated: CASSLSTRKADTQYF.